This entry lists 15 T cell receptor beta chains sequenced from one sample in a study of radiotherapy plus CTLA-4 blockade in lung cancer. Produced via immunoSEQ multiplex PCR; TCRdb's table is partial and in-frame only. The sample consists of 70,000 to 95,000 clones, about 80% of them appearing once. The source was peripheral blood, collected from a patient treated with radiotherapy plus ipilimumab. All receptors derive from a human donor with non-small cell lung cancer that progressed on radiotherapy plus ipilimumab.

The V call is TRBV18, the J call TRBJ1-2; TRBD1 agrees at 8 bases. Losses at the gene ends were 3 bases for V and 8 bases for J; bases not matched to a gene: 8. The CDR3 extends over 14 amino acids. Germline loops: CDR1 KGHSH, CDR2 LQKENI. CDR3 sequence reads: CASSPDGTGRGYTF. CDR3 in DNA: TGTGCCAGCTCACCGGACGGGACAGGCCGGGGCTACACCTTC.

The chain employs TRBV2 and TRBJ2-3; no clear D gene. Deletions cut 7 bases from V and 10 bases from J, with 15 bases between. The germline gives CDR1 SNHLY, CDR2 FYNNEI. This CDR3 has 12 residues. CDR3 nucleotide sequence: TGTGCCAGCACCTGGGGTTACACGGCGCAGTATTTT. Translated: CASTWGYTAQYF.

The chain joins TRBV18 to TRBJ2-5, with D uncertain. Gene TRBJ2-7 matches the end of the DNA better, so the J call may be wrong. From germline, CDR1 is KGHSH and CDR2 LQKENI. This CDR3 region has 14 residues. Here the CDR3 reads CASSPRSSSYEQYF. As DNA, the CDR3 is TGTGCCAGCTCACCCAGATCCAGCTCCTACGAGCAGTACTTC.

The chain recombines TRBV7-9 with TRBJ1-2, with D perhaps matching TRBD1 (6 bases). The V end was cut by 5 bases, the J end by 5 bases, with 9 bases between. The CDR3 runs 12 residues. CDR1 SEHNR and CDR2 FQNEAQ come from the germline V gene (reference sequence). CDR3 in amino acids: CASSNRVYGYTF. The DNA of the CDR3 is TGTGCCAGCAGCAACAGGGTGTATGGCTACACCTTC.

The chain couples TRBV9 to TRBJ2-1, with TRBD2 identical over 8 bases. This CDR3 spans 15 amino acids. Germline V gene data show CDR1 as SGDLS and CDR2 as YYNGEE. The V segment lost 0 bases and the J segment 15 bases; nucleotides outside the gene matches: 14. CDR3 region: CASSVAETGGQARFF. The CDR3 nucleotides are TGTGCCAGCAGCGTAGCTGAAACGGGAGGGCAAGCCCGGTTCTTC.

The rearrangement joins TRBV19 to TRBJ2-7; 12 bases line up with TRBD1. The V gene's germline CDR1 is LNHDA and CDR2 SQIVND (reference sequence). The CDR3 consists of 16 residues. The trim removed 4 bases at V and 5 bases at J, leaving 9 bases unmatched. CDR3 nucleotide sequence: TGTGCCAGTAGTAACTCTCCGGGACAGGGGGCCCACGAGCAGTACTTC. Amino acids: CASSNSPGQGAHEQYF. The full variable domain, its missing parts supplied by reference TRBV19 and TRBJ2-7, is DGGITQSPKYLFRKEGQNVTLSCEQNLNHDAMYWYRQDPGQGLRLIYYSQIVNDFQKGDIAEGYSVSREKKESFPLTVTSAQKNPTAFYLCASSNSPGQGAHEQYFGPGTRLTVT.

The CDR3 sequence: CASRQGTNQPQHF. CDR3 bases: TGTGCCAGCAGACAGGGGACGAATCAGCCCCAGCATTTT. V is TRBV6-5 and J is TRBJ1-5, with 7 positions matching TRBD1. This CDR3 is built from 13 residues. Trimming took 6 bases from V and 4 from J; bases not matched to a gene: 3. Germline CDR1 reads MNHEY; CDR2 reads SVGAGI.

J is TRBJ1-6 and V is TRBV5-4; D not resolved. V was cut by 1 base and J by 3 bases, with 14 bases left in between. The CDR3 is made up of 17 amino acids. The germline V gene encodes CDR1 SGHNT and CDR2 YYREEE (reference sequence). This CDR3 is CASSLMARADYNSPLHF. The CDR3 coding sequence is TGTGCCAGCAGCTTGATGGCCAGAGCTGACTATAATTCACCCCTCCACTTT.

The DNA of the CDR3 is TGCGCCAGCAGCTTGGTTTGGGGTGGCGGCCAAGAGACCCAGTACTTC. It translates to CASSLVWGGGQETQYF. The chain uses TRBV5-1 and TRBJ2-5; D not certain. Germline CDR1 SGHRS, CDR2 YFSETQ. The CDR3 has 16 amino acids. V was trimmed by 0 bases and J by 1 base, leaving 13 bases between them. Drawing the rest from reference TRBV5-1 and TRBJ2-5, the complete variable domain is KAGVTQTPRYLIKTRGQQVTLSCSPISGHRSVSWYQQTPGQGLQFLFEYFSETQRNKGNFPGRFSGRQFSNSRSEMNVSTLELGDSALYLCASSLVWGGGQETQYFGPGTRLLVL.

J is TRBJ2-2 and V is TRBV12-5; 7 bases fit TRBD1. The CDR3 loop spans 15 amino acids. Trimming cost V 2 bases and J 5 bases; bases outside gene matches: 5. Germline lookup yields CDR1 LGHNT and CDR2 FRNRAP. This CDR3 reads CASGLIPTGTGELFF. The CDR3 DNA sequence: TGTGCTAGTGGTTTGATCCCGACAGGGACCGGGGAGCTGTTTTTT.

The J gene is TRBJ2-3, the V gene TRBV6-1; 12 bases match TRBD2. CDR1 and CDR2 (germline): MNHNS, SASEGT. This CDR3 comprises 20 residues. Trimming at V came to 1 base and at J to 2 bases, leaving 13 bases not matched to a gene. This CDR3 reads CASSEEGTGLAGISTDTQYF. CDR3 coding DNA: TGTGCCAGCAGTGAAGAAGGGACCGGACTAGCGGGGATATCCACAGATACGCAGTATTTT.

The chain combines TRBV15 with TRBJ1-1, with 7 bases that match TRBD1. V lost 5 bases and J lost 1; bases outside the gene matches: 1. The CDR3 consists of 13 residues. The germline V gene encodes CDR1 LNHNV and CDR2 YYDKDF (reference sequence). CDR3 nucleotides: TGTGCCACCAGCCAGGGGGGGAACACTGAAGCTTTCTTT. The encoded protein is CATSQGGNTEAFF.

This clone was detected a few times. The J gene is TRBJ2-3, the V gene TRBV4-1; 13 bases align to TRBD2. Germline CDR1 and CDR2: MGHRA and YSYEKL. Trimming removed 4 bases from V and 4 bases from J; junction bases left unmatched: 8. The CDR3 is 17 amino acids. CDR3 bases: TGCGCCAGCAGCCCACGGACTAGCGGGAGTACCGCAGATACGCAGTATTTT. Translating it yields CASSPRTSGSTADTQYF.

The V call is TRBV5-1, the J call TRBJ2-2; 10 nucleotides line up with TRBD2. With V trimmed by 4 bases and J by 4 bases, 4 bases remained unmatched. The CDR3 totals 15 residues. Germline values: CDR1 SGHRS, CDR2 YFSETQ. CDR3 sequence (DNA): TGCGCCAGCAGCGTAAGCGGGAGGGCCACCGGGGAGCTGTTTTTT. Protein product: CASSVSGRATGELFF.

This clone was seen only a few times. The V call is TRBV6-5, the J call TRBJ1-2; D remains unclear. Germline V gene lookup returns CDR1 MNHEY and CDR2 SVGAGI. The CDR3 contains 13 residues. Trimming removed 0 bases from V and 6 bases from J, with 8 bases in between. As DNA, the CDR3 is TGTGCCAGCAGTTACTCAGGGATCGATGGCTACACCTTC. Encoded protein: CASSYSGIDGYTF.